Following are 10 T cell receptor beta chains from one sample sequenced in a study of cytomegalovirus exposure and HLA in healthy donors. Sequenced by immunoSEQ multiplex PCR; TCRdb stores in-frame clones only, minus some. Found here are fewer than 60,000 clones, approximately 89% of them singletons; the top ten hold over 12%. Material: PBMCs. These receptors originate from a woman under 30 in good health and CMV-seronegative.

The rearrangement uses TRBV6-1 and TRBJ1-2; TRBD1 agrees at 7 bases. The ends lost 4 bases at V and 11 bases at J; junction bases unmatched: 10. The CDR3 has 13 amino acids. The V gene's germline CDR1 is MNHNS and CDR2 SASEGT. CDR3 amino acids: CASSAPWTGGYTF. CDR3 coding DNA: TGTGCCAGCAGTGCCCCCTGGACAGGAGGATACACCTTC.

The CDR3 bases are TGTGCCAGCAGTGGGGGGGGAGATGAAAAACTGTTTTTT. As protein: CASSGGGDEKLFF. The chain joins TRBV28 to TRBJ1-4, with a weak D call TRBD1 (5 bases). With 5 bases removed from V and 6 bases from J, the gap between germline ends came to 10 bases. Looked up from germline, CDR1 is MDHEN and CDR2 is SYDVKM. The CDR3 is 13 residues long.

This chain uses TRBV6-1 with TRBJ1-5; tentative D call: TRBD1 (5 bases). In germline, CDR1 is MNHNS, CDR2 SASEGT. Trimming left V 5 bases short and J 2 bases short, with 13 bases between. The CDR3 sequence is 15 residues long. The CDR3 here is CASSHIGAGNQPQHF. CDR3 bases: TGTGCCAGCAGTCACATAGGGGCTGGCAATCAGCCCCAGCATTTT.

This rearrangement joins TRBV6-6 to TRBJ1-4; D remains unclear. Trimming pared 6 bases from V and 8 bases from J, leaving 16 bases between. Germline values: CDR1 MNHNY, CDR2 SVGAGI (reference sequence). The CDR3 runs 14 residues. CDR3: CASRLPGPPEKLFF. As DNA, the CDR3 is TGTGCCAGCAGATTACCGGGTCCGCCGGAAAAACTGTTTTTT.

V usage is TRBV4-3 and J usage is TRBJ2-7, with 12 bases that match TRBD2. V shed 0 bases and J 5 bases; nucleotides not matched to a gene: 17. This CDR3 spans 20 amino acids. Germline CDR1 and CDR2: LGHNA and YSLEER. CDR3 residues: CASSQEGTASGRVTFDEQYF. The CDR3 nucleotides are TGCGCCAGCAGCCAAGAAGGTACGGCTAGCGGGAGGGTCACCTTCGACGAGCAGTACTTC.

Worth noting for this clone: This specimen includes other DNA sequences encoding the same CDR3. The DNA for the CDR3 is TGTGCCAGCAGCGCAGGGACAGCCTACGAGCAGTACTTC. It is translated as CASSAGTAYEQYF. The J gene is TRBJ2-7, the V gene TRBV9; TRBD1 aligns across 7 bases. The CDR3 sequence is 13 residues long. Germline V gives CDR1 SGDLS, CDR2 YYNGEE. J gave up 2 bases and V 3 bases, and 2 bases lay outside the gene matches.

The V and J genes are TRBV27 and TRBJ1-5; D gene uncertain. Germline CDR1 MNHEY, CDR2 SMNVEV (reference sequence). The CDR3 loop spans 14 amino acids. Trimming removed 5 bases at V and 2 bases at J, with 10 bases between. In nucleotides, the CDR3 is TGTGCCAGCAGTCCCGGGATGGGCAATCAGCCCCAGCATTTT. Its translation is CASSPGMGNQPQHF.

Only one count was recorded for this clone. The chain recombines TRBV2 with TRBJ1-3; a weak D match, TRBD1 (5 bases). The CDR3 loop spans 15 amino acids. V lost 5 bases and J 2 bases, leaving 13 bases between the germline ends. From germline, CDR1 is SNHLY and CDR2 FYNNEI. Here the CDR3 reads CASSSRVGAGNTIYF. Here the CDR3 DNA reads TGTGCCAGCAGTTCCCGCGTAGGGGCTGGAAACACCATATATTTT.

This sequence joins TRBV5-6 and TRBJ1-1, with unresolved D. The CDR3 spans 13 residues. V was clipped by 0 bases and J by 3 bases, with 6 bases between them. CDR1 is SGHDT and CDR2 is YYEEEE in the germline V gene. The DNA of the CDR3 is TGTGCCAGCAGCTTGGGGCAGTACACTGAAGCTTTCTTT. Translation: CASSLGQYTEAFF. Filled out from reference TRBV5-6 and TRBJ1-1, the complete variable domain reads DAGVTQSPTHLIKTRGQQVTLRCSPKSGHDTVSWYQQALGQGPQFIFQYYEEEERQRGNFPDRFSGHQFPNYSSELNVNALLLGDSALYLCASSLGQYTEAFFGQGTRLTVV.

The chain links TRBV5-1 to TRBJ2-3; 7 nucleotides align to TRBD1. The germline V gene has CDR1 SGHRS and CDR2 YFSETQ. CDR3 length: 15 amino acids. The junction had 7 bases not matched to a gene; V was cut back by 4 bases and J by 2 bases. The CDR3 nucleotides read TGCGCCAGCAGCCCCGATGGACAGGACACAGATACGCAGTATTTT. Translating it yields CASSPDGQDTDTQYF.